This T cell receptor beta chain was recorded in a study of HIV-infected patients and healthy controls. This clonotype is medium-sized (0.01 to 0.1%). Whole blood was used without fractionation, so all unsorted peripheral T cells were included. The germline gives CDR1 SGHDT, CDR2 YYEEEE. The CDR3 consists of 16 residues. V lost 2 bases and J 2 bases, leaving 15 bases between the germline ends. Reverse transcription used about 500 ng RNA and constant-region primers for alpha and beta. Using multiplexing indices, alpha and beta chain libraries were generated apart by chain-specific third strand synthesis. Each CDR3 protein gets one entry after TCRdb re-called the 5' RACE reads with MiXCR. The data show more than 15,000 distinct CDR3 sequences, 12% seen once.

This sequence joins TRBV5-6 and TRBJ2-3, with D tentatively TRBD1 or TRBD2 (6 bases each). The sequence derives from an adult in good health. Sequenced material: blood. The CDR3 DNA reads TGTGCCAGCAGCTTTAAGGGGGGCGCATACACAGATACGCAGTATTTT. This encodes CASSFKGGAYTDTQYF.